One TCR beta chain is described in this entry. The V and J ends lost 7 bases and 3 bases respectively, with 18 bases between them. The CDR3 has 15 amino acids. CDR1 is MDHEN, CDR2 SYDVKM, per germline. The sample comes from a study of blood T cell repertoires in COVID-19. Original handling: Nucleated cell number was recorded as an estimate derived from reference gene primer amplification. Data came from immunoSEQ multiplex PCR; TCRdb stores just in-frame clones and leaves some out. For V, J and clone size, that table is used; D and trimming come from the DNA. The repertoire holds a few hundred thousand clones, with approximately 80% as singletons.

The receptor's source is a man between 25 and 39 years old who had recovered from COVID-19. J is TRBJ1-1 and V is TRBV28; possibly TRBD1 for D (5 bases). The source material was peripheral blood. The CDR3 loop reads CASTNPPIRDTEAFF. CDR3 nucleotide sequence: TGTGCCAGCACGAACCCACCTATCAGGGACACTGAAGCTTTCTTT.